This TCR beta chain was obtained from a study of blood T cell repertoires in COVID-19. About the study: The samples span acute and convalescent COVID-19 from the United States, Italy and Spain. T cells, B-cell-depleted T cells, or PBMCs provided the cDNA or gDNA that served as material.

The CDR3 runs 17 residues. The germline CDR1 and CDR2 sequences are MDHEN and SYDVKM. V lost 6 bases to trimming and J lost 7 bases; unmatched junction nucleotides: 18. In the authors' workflow: Estimates of nucleated cell counts were drawn from the amplification of reference gene primers. The protocol was immunoSEQ multiplex PCR, while the TCRdb copy is restricted to in-frame clones and leaves out a portion. V and J calls and clone size are copied from that table; D and trimming were computed from the DNA. The table includes a few hundred thousand clones, 80% to 90% detected once. The sequenced sample consisted of peripheral blood. The J gene is TRBJ2-7, the V gene TRBV28, with 10 bases matching TRBD2. This TCR was sampled from a woman aged 50 to 65 who had recovered from COVID-19. The CDR3 sequence is CASSAPLAGENFLEQYF. The DNA for the CDR3 is TGTGCCAGCAGCGCACCTCTAGCGGGGGAGAACTTTCTGGAGCAGTACTTC.